This T cell receptor (beta chain) was sequenced in a study of blood T cell repertoires in COVID-19. In the study overall: PBMCs, B-cell-depleted T cells, or T cells provided the cDNA or gDNA that made up the material.

V gave up 4 bases and J gave up 4 bases; unmatched junction bases: 7. The germline CDR1 and CDR2 sequences are SGHRS and YFSETQ. CDR3 length: 15 amino acids. Authors' processing steps: Reference gene primer amplification in the assay estimated nucleated cell counts. The data were produced by immunoSEQ multiplex PCR, yet TCRdb's version contains in-frame clones alone and is incomplete. V, J and clone size were drawn from that table, and D and trimming were deduced from the DNA. The sample has tens of thousands of clones; 85% are singletons. Sequenced input: peripheral blood. V and J are TRBV5-1 and TRBJ1-4; 7 positions agree with TRBD1. The TCR sequence derives from a human donor in a cohort sampled during active COVID-19. Here the CDR3 reads CASSLRGQINEKLFF. In DNA form, the CDR3 reads TGCGCCAGCAGCCTTAGGGGACAGATTAATGAAAAACTGTTTTTT.